This T cell receptor (beta chain) was identified in a study of T cell responses to AZD1222 COVID-19 vaccine. Measured with immunoSEQ multiplex PCR; TCRdb has only the in-frame clones, and not every one. The profile shows 100,000 to 150,000 clones, about 86% of them singletons. CDR3 length: 20 amino acids. With 0 bases clipped from V and 1 base from J, the junction kept 11 bases outside the gene matches. The germline V gene has CDR1 LNHDA and CDR2 SQIVND (reference sequence). This TCR derives from an adult in good health. The input for sequencing was peripheral blood, taken on day 0 of AZD1222 vaccination. This chain uses TRBV19 with TRBJ2-2, with 10 bases lining up with TRBD1. The DNA for the CDR3 is TGTGCCAGTAGTATAGAGCTACTATTGGGACAGGGGCGGAACACCGGGGAGCTGTTTTTT. It translates to CASSIELLLGQGRNTGELFF.